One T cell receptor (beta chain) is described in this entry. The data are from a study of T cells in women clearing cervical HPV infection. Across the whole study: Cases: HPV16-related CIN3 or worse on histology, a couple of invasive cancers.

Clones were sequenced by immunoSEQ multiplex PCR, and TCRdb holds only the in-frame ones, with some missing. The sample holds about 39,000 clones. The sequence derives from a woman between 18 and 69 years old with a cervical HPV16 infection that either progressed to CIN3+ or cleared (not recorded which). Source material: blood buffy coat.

The CDR3 DNA, read in part, is TGTGCCAGCTCACCGGATGAGGGTGAA. Protein: CASSPDEGE. The CDR3 as a whole reads CASSPDEGEAFF. The rearrangement links TRBV18 to TRBJ1-1, with D uncertain. The read ends 3 residues before the CDR3 terminus; that terminus is restored from the germline J gene. Germline lookup yields CDR1 KGHSH and CDR2 LQKENI. Trimming took off 3 bases at V and 7 bases at J, with 9 bases between the two ends. The CDR3 spans 12 residues.